The entry below gives a single T cell receptor beta chain sequence along with its context. The same CDR3 is also encoded by other DNA sequences in this sample. The sample comes from a study of OX40 agonist ivuxolimab in advanced cancers. Assay used: immunoSEQ multiplex PCR; TCRdb lists only in-frame clones, some missing. In the table there are over 90,000 clones, around 91% of which are singletons. This CDR3 contains 15 residues. Between the trimmed V and J ends, which lost 0 bases and 0 bases, there was a span of 7 bases. The germline V gene has CDR1 SGHRS and CDR2 YFSETQ. This chain uses TRBV5-1 with TRBJ1-3; D not certain. The sequencing used CD4+ or CD8+ T cells sorted from blood, collected in a trial of the OX40 agonist ivuxolimab. The receptor was derived from an adult with an advanced solid tumor such as melanoma, head and neck, liver or kidney cancer. The CDR3 region is CASSLAGGSGNTIYF. CDR3 sequence (DNA): TGCGCCAGCAGCTTGGCCGGTGGCTCTGGAAACACCATATATTTT.